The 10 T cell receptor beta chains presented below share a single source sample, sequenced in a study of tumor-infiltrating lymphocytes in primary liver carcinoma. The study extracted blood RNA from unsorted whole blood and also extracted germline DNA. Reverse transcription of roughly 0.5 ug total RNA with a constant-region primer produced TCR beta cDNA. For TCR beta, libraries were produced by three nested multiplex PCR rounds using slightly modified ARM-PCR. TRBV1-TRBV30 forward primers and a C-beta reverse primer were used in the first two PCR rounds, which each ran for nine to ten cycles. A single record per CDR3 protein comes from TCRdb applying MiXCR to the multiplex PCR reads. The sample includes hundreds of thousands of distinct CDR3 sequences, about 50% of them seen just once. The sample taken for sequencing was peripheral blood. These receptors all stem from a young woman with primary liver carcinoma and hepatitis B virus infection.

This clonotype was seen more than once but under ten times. The CDR3 bases are TGCGCCAGCAGCCGCACCCCAGCTTCCCCCGGGTACGAGCAGTACTTC. Its translation is CASSRTPASPGYEQYF. The chain has TRBV4-1 and TRBJ2-7; D not resolved. V was cut by 4 bases and J by 4 bases, with 20 bases left in between. Germline-derived CDR1 and CDR2 are MGHRA and YSYEKL. The CDR3 length is 16 residues.

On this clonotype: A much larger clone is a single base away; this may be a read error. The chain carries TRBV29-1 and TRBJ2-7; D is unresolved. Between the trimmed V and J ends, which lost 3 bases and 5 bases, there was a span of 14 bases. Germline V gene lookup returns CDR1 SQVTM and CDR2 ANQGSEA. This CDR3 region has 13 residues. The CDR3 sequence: CSVDGQAPHEQYF. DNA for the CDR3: TGCAGCGTTGATGGGCAGGCCCCCCACGAGCAGTACTTC.

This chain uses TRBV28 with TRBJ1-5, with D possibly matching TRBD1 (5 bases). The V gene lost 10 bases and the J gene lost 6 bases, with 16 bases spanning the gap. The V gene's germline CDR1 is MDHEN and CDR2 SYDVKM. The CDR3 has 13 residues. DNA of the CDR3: TGTGCCATTGACGGGGGGTCGGGTCAGCCCCAGCATTTT. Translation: CAIDGGSGQPQHF. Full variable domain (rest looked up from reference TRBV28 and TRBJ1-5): DVKVTQSSRYLVKRTGEKVFLECVQDMDHENMFWYRQDPGLGLRLIYFSYDVKMKEKGDIPEGYSVSREKKERFSLILESASTNQTSMYLCAIDGGSGQPQHFGDGTRLSIL.

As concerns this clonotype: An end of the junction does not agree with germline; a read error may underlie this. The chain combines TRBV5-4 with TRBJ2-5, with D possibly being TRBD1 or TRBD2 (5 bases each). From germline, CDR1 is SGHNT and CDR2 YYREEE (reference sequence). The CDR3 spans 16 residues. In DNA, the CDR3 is TGTGGCAGCAGCACCGGGACGCCCAAACCCCAAGAGACCCAGTACTTC. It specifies CGSSTGTPKPQETQYF.

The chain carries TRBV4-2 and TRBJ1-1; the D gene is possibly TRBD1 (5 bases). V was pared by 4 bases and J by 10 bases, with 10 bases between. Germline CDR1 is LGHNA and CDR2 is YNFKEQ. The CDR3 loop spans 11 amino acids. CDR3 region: CASSLSGTAFF. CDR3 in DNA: TGTGCCAGCAGCCTCTCAGGGACAGCTTTCTTT.

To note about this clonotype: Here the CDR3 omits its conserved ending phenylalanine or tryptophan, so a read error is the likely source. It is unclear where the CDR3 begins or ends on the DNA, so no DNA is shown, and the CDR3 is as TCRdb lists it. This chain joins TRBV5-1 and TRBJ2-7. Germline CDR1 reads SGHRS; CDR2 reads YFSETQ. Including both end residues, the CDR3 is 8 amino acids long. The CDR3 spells CASSSTDE.

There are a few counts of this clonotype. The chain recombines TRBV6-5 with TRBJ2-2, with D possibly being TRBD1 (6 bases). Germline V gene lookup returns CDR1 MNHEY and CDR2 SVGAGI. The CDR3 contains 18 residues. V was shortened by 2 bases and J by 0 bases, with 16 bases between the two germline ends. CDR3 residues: CASSYMRQVFANTGELFF. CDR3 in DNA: TGTGCCAGCAGTTACATGAGACAGGTATTCGCGAACACCGGGGAGCTGTTTTTT.

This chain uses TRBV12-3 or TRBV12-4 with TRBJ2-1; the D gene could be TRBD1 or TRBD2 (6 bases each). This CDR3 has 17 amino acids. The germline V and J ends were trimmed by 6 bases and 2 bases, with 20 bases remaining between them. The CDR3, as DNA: TGTGCCAGCAGCTCCCCCCCGGGGGCAACGCCCTACAATGAGCAGTTCTTC. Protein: CASSSPPGATPYNEQFF.

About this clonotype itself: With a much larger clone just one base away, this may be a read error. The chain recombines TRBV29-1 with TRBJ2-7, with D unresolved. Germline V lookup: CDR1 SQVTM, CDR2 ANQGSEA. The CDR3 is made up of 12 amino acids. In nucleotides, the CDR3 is TGCAGCGTGGACGTAGGAAACTACAAGCAGTACTTC. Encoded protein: CSVDVGNYKQYF.

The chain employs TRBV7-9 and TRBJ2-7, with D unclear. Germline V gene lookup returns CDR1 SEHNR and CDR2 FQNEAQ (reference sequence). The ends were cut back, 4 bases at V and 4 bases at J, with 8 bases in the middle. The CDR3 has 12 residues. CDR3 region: CASSSGPYEQYF. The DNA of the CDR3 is TGTGCCAGCAGCTCCGGGCCGTACGAGCAGTACTTC.